This T cell receptor (beta chain) was retrieved from a study of PD-L1 blockade in urothelial cancer. Turning to the study itself: Blood analysis took place 3 weeks (second dose) and 6 weeks after treatment start. Counts from blood samples showed a median of roughly 150,000 T cells. Study results and limitations: Durable benefit accompanied greater 3-week expansion of tumor-associated blood clones.

Sequencing used immunoSEQ multiplex PCR; TCRdb keeps in-frame clones, though not all of them. The sample holds roughly 90,000 clones; 90% to 95% are singletons and the top ten take approximately 9%. As to this clone: What it binds is not known.

Germline V gene data show CDR1 as MNHNY and CDR2 as SVGAGI (reference sequence). This CDR3 contains 16 residues. V shed 2 bases, J shed 11 bases, and the junction held 16 bases outside the gene matches. The source of this sequence is a man aged 55 to 70 with urothelial cancer. V and J are TRBV6-6 and TRBJ2-5; 8 bases fit TRBD1. This specimen consisted of PBMCs, obtained around atezolizumab (anti-PD-L1) treatment. CDR3: CASSYATTGEARTQYF. The CDR3 bases are TGTGCCAGCAGTTACGCGACGACAGGGGAGGCTCGCACTCAGTACTTC.